Each of the 16 T cell receptor beta chains below was sequenced from the same sample in a study of blood T cell repertoires in COVID-19. The method was immunoSEQ multiplex PCR; TCRdb's version includes in-frame clones alone and lacks a portion of them. The table has 100,000 to 150,000 clones, around 70% seen once. Sequenced: peripheral blood. These receptors originate from a man at least 80 years old with COVID-19, enrolled during active disease.

The chain combines TRBV19 with TRBJ2-5, with unresolved D. CDR1 LNHDA and CDR2 SQIVND come from the germline V gene (reference sequence). CDR3 size: 16 residues. Trimming shortened V by 3 bases and J by 1 base, and 15 bases separated the two germline ends. The CDR3, as DNA: TGTGCCAGTAGTATCCCGGGTACCCCTTTCCAAGAGACCCAGTACTTC. This translates into CASSIPGTPFQETQYF.

This clone showed up many times. The chain uses TRBV2 and TRBJ1-5, with a possible D match to TRBD1 (6 bases). The CDR3 consists of 13 residues. Germline V lookup: CDR1 SNHLY, CDR2 FYNNEI. V was cut by 6 bases and J by 6 bases, with 12 bases left in between. The CDR3 reads CASSAGEGQPQHF. The DNA of the CDR3 is TGTGCCAGCAGCGCAGGGGAGGGTCAGCCCCAGCATTTT.

In this sample, this clone turned up a few times. Here the CDR3 DNA reads TGTGCCAGCAGCTCGGATCCCGGGGGCTATGGCTACACCTTC. Encoded protein: CASSSDPGGYGYTF. The rearrangement uses TRBV7-2 and TRBJ1-2, with D possibly TRBD1 on 5 matching bases. The CDR3 is 14 residues long. From germline, CDR1 is SGHTA and CDR2 FQGNSA. Trimming stripped 4 bases from V and 4 bases from J, with 13 bases between. Filled out from reference TRBV7-2 and TRBJ1-2, the complete variable domain reads GAGVSQSPSNKVTEKGKDVELRCDPISGHTALYWYRQSLGQGLEFLIYFQGNSAPDKSGLPSDRFSAERTGGSVSTLTIQRTQQEDSAVYLCASSSDPGGYGYTFGSGTRLTVV.

This clone is categorized as large. The chain links TRBV4-1 to TRBJ2-3, with 8 bases lining up with TRBD1. From germline, CDR1 is MGHRA and CDR2 YSYEKL. V shed 5 bases, J shed 3 bases, and the junction held 10 bases outside the gene matches. The CDR3 is 16 amino acids. CDR3 residues: CASSTGGRTGTDTQYF. CDR3 DNA: TGCGCCAGCAGCACAGGGGGGCGTACGGGAACAGATACGCAGTATTTT.

The V gene is TRBV9, the J gene TRBJ1-3; D might be TRBD1 (6 bases). The CDR3 runs 16 residues. V was shortened by 0 bases and J by 1 base, with 11 bases between the two germline ends. In germline, CDR1 is SGDLS, CDR2 YYNGEE. Here the CDR3 DNA reads TGTGCCAGCAGCGTAGAGGCCAGGGGATCTGGAAACACCATATATTTT. Translating gives CASSVEARGSGNTIYF.

This chain uses TRBV4-3 with TRBJ2-3; 10 bases fit TRBD2. CDR1 is LGHNA, CDR2 YSLEER, per germline. This CDR3 has 18 residues. The ends lost 0 bases at V and 0 bases at J; junction bases unmatched: 6. The CDR3, as DNA: TGCGCCAGCAGCCAAGATATGACTAGCGGGTACAGCACAGATACGCAGTATTTT. It encodes CASSQDMTSGYSTDTQYF.

The rearrangement uses TRBV7-2 and TRBJ2-1; D may be TRBD2 (6 bases). The CDR3 sequence is 16 residues long. CDR1 SGHTA and CDR2 FQGNSA come from the germline V gene. The V and J ends lost 5 bases and 4 bases respectively, with 18 bases between them. DNA for the CDR3: TGTGCCAGCAGCCCCGATAGTAGCGGAGTTTACAATGAGCAGTTCTTC. As protein: CASSPDSSGVYNEQFF.

This clone was seen once. The CDR3 nucleotides are TGTGCCAGCAGCTTCGACTGGAGCTCCTACAATGAGCAGTTCTTC. Its protein product is CASSFDWSSYNEQFF. This sequence joins TRBV7-2 and TRBJ2-1; D gene ambiguous. The CDR3 consists of 15 residues. Per the germline V gene, CDR1 is SGHTA and CDR2 is FQGNSA. The V end was cut by 3 bases, the J end by 0 bases, with 9 bases between.

This rearrangement joins TRBV18 to TRBJ2-7; 10 bases align to TRBD2. Trimming at V came to 4 bases and at J to 1 base, leaving 1 base not matched to a gene. Germline V CDR1 and CDR2: KGHSH, LQKENI. The CDR3 runs to 14 residues. CDR3 coding DNA: TGTGCCAGCTCACGTAGCGGGAGGTCCTACGAGCAGTACTTC. This translates into CASSRSGRSYEQYF. The full variable domain, rest sourced from reference TRBV18 and TRBJ2-7, is NAGVMQNPRHLVRRRGQEARLRCSPMKGHSHVYWYRQLPEEGLKFMVYLQKENIIDESGMPKERFSAEFPKEGPSILRIQQVVRGDSAAYFCASSRSGRSYEQYFGPGTRLTVT.

This chain uses TRBV28 with TRBJ2-1, with 11 bases matching TRBD2. With 4 bases clipped from V and 2 bases from J, the junction kept 4 bases outside the gene matches. The CDR3 length is 16 residues. Per the germline V gene, CDR1 is MDHEN and CDR2 is SYDVKM. CDR3 residues: CASSSVAGGPYNEQFF. The CDR3 nucleotides are TGTGCCAGCAGTTCAGTAGCGGGAGGGCCCTACAATGAGCAGTTCTTC.

The gene calls are TRBV9 and TRBJ1-1, with 8 nucleotides matching TRBD1. The CDR3 totals 15 residues. J gave up 5 bases and V 2 bases, and 8 bases lay outside the gene matches. Germline loops: CDR1 SGDLS, CDR2 YYNGEE. The CDR3 reads CASSVDPDRGTEAFF. CDR3 bases: TGTGCCAGCAGCGTGGACCCCGACAGGGGAACTGAAGCTTTCTTT.

The chain uses TRBV7-3 and TRBJ1-4, with 9 positions matching TRBD1. The CDR3 spans 15 residues. The germline V gene has CDR1 SGHTA and CDR2 FQGTGA. V lost 3 bases and J lost 3; bases outside the gene matches: 2. The CDR3 sequence is CASSFRTGANEKLFF. The CDR3, as DNA: TGTGCCAGCAGCTTCAGGACAGGGGCTAATGAAAAACTGTTTTTT.

The chain has TRBV3-1 (or the pseudogene TRBV3-2) and TRBJ2-5; D uncertain. Germline V gene sequence: CDR1 LGHDT, CDR2 YNNKEL (reference sequence). The V gene lost 1 base and the J gene lost 4 bases, with 10 bases spanning the gap. The length of the CDR3 is 14 residues. CDR3 nucleotides: TGTGCCAGCAGCCAAGCCTTAACGGGAGAGACCCAGTACTTC. Translation gives CASSQALTGETQYF.

The CDR3 loop is CASSQDKERGAYNEQFF. The CDR3 nucleotides read TGTGCCAGCAGCCAAGATAAGGAGCGGGGGGCCTACAATGAGCAGTTCTTC. The chain has TRBV3-1 (or the pseudogene TRBV3-2) and TRBJ2-1; TRBD2 aligns across 9 bases. V gave up 0 bases and J gave up 2 bases; unmatched junction bases: 5. Germline V lookup: CDR1 LGHDT, CDR2 YNNKEL (reference sequence). The CDR3 is made up of 17 amino acids.

This rearrangement joins TRBV27 to TRBJ1-2; 9 bases map to TRBD1. The junction had 12 bases not matched to a gene; V was cut back by 6 bases and J by 7 bases. CDR1 is MNHEY, CDR2 SMNVEV, per germline (reference sequence). The CDR3 runs to 15 residues. CDR3 sequence: CASRIQGAILTGYTF. CDR3 sequence (DNA): TGTGCCAGCAGGATACAGGGGGCGATTTTAACTGGCTACACCTTC.

The chain employs TRBV7-9 and TRBJ1-1; maybe TRBD1 (5 bases). CDR3 length: 14 residues. Germline CDR1 SEHNR, CDR2 FQNEAQ (reference sequence). V dropped 4 bases and J dropped 1 base, with 10 bases sitting between them. The CDR3 sequence is CASSYGAGNTEAFF. CDR3 DNA sequence: TGTGCCAGCAGCTATGGGGCAGGGAACACTGAAGCTTTCTTT.